Below are 26 T cell receptor beta chains sequenced from a single sample in a study of T cell repertoires in cytomegalovirus infection. TCRdb processed the reads anew with MiXCR; each CDR3 protein has one entry. This table has some 350,000 distinct CDR3 sequences, around 18% appearing once. The source material was PBMCs. The receptors shown here come from a human donor in good health (CMV status not recorded). Some clones in this sample may be carry-over from other donors' samples.

About this clonotype: A much larger clone sits a single nucleotide away, making a read error possible. In nucleotides, the CDR3 is TGTGCCAGCAGCTTAGTGGGCGTGGTCGGGGAGCTGTTTTTT. Translating gives CASSLVGVVGELFF. J is TRBJ2-2 and V is TRBV7-9, with D unclear. The germline CDR1 and CDR2 sequences are SEHNR and FQNEAQ (reference sequence). The CDR3 covers 14 residues. Trimming removed 1 base at V and 7 bases at J, with 10 bases between.

The rearrangement joins TRBV7-9 to TRBJ2-7; D may correspond to TRBD1 or TRBD2 (5 bases each). This CDR3 contains 13 residues. Trimming cost V 5 bases and J 2 bases, with 10 bases left between them. Germline CDR1 reads SEHNR; CDR2 reads FQNEAQ (reference sequence). The CDR3 sequence is CASSPKGPYEQYF. CDR3 bases: TGTGCCAGCAGCCCGAAGGGACCCTACGAGCAGTACTTC.

This clonotype has at least ten counts. The rearrangement links TRBV7-2 to TRBJ1-5; unclear D gene. CDR1 SGHTA and CDR2 FQGNSA come from the germline V gene. The CDR3 is 15 residues long. Trimming removed 5 bases from V and 0 bases from J, with 11 bases in between. As DNA, the CDR3 is TGTGCCAGCAGCCCCGGGCCTTATAGCAATCAGCCCCAGCATTTT. Its translation: CASSPGPYSNQPQHF.

The chain has TRBV20-1 and TRBJ2-5, with 13 bases matching TRBD2. Germline V gene lookup returns CDR1 DFQATT and CDR2 SNEGSKA (reference sequence). Unmatched junction bases numbered 12, after V lost 3 bases and J lost 2 bases. CDR3 length equals 18 residues. CDR3 in amino acids: CSASGLGLAGIKQETQYF. The CDR3 coding sequence is TGCAGTGCTAGCGGGCTGGGACTAGCGGGGATAAAACAAGAGACCCAGTACTTC.

The J gene is TRBJ2-5, the V gene TRBV24-1; maybe TRBD2 (6 bases). The CDR3 contains 17 residues. Germline V gene lookup returns CDR1 KGHDR and CDR2 SFDVKD. The V end lost 7 bases, the J end lost 3 bases, and 23 bases lay between the germline ends. CDR3 in amino acids: CATRPHEQEGPKETQYF. In nucleotides, the CDR3 is TGTGCCACCAGACCCCACGAGCAGGAGGGCCCTAAAGAGACCCAGTACTTC.

This clonotype has at least ten counts. The rearrangement uses TRBV4-3 and TRBJ2-1; 16 bases line up with TRBD2. Trimming removed 2 bases from V and 8 bases from J; junction bases left unmatched: 12. Per the germline V gene, CDR1 is LGHNA and CDR2 is YSLEER. The CDR3 is 19 residues long. CDR3 residues: CASSQRLGSGLAGGHEQFF. CDR3 DNA sequence: TGCGCCAGCAGCCAACGGTTAGGTTCGGGACTAGCGGGAGGGCATGAGCAGTTCTTC.

This clonotype has more than one count but fewer than ten. The rearrangement links TRBV7-2 to TRBJ1-6, with D possibly TRBD1 on 5 matching bases. This CDR3 region has 16 residues. Deletions cut 2 bases from V and 4 bases from J, with 12 bases between. In germline, CDR1 is SGHTA, CDR2 FQGNSA. In nucleotides, the CDR3 is TGTGCCAGCAGCTTAAGAGACAGCCTTTATAATTCACCCCTCCACTTT. Its translation: CASSLRDSLYNSPLHF.

The sample holds many counts of this clonotype. The chain is built from TRBV7-8 and TRBJ2-7; D is perhaps TRBD2 (5 bases). Trimming took off 4 bases at V and 5 bases at J, with 9 bases between the two ends. CDR3 length equals 12 residues. Per the germline V gene, CDR1 is SGHVS and CDR2 is FQNEAQ. Here the CDR3 reads CASSYTGDEQYF. The CDR3 bases are TGTGCCAGCAGCTACACCGGGGACGAGCAGTACTTC.

This clonotype was seen repeatedly, ten times or more. This chain connects TRBV7-2 to TRBJ2-2; 14 positions match TRBD2. This CDR3 has 16 amino acids. CDR1 and CDR2 from the germline V gene are SGHTA and FQGNSA. V shed 5 bases, J shed 5 bases, and the junction held 4 bases outside the gene matches. CDR3 DNA: TGTGCCAGCAGCCCGGGACTAGCGGGAGCAACCGGGGAGCTGTTTTTT. This sequence encodes CASSPGLAGATGELFF. Variable domain in full (rest from reference TRBV7-2 and TRBJ2-2): GAGVSQSPSNKVTEKGKDVELRCDPISGHTALYWYRQSLGQGLEFLIYFQGNSAPDKSGLPSDRFSAERTGGSVSTLTIQRTQQEDSAVYLCASSPGLAGATGELFFGEGSRLTVL.

In its sample, this clonotype was seen many times. The rearrangement joins TRBV7-6 to TRBJ2-5, with TRBD1 matching over 9 bases. The V gene's germline CDR1 is SGHVS and CDR2 FNYEAQ. CDR3 length: 16 amino acids. Trimming removed 5 bases from V and 4 bases from J; junction bases left unmatched: 11. The CDR3 sequence: CASSLRTRTGAETQYF. CDR3 sequence (DNA): TGTGCCAGCAGCCTCCGAACACGGACAGGGGCAGAGACCCAGTACTTC.

V usage is TRBV20-1 and J usage is TRBJ2-1; 7 bases map to TRBD2. The CDR3 is 14 residues long. The trim removed 5 bases at V and 4 bases at J, leaving 8 bases unmatched. Germline V lookup: CDR1 DFQATT, CDR2 SNEGSKA (reference sequence). This CDR3 is CSAPGRGDYNEQFF. CDR3 in DNA: TGCAGTGCTCCCGGCCGGGGGGATTACAATGAGCAGTTCTTC.

The gene calls are TRBV2 and TRBJ1-6; no clear D gene. The germline V and J ends were trimmed by 1 base and 7 bases, with 8 bases remaining between them. This CDR3 has 14 residues. The germline V gene has CDR1 SNHLY and CDR2 FYNNEI. As DNA, the CDR3 is TGTGCCAGCAGTGAAGACAGCTCCAATTCACCCCTCCACTTT. Protein sequence: CASSEDSSNSPLHF.

The CDR3 sequence: CASSIAASGSWSTDTQYF. The CDR3 DNA reads TGTGCCAGTAGTATAGCTGCTAGCGGGAGTTGGAGCACAGATACGCAGTATTTT. The rearrangement links TRBV19 to TRBJ2-3; 10 bases are shared with TRBD2. J gave up 0 bases and V 1 base, and 7 bases lay outside the gene matches. The CDR3 has 18 residues. In germline, CDR1 is LNHDA, CDR2 SQIVND (reference sequence).

This clonotype was recorded many times. V gene TRBV12-3 or TRBV12-4 combines with J gene TRBJ2-5; TRBD1 matches at 7 bases. The CDR3 extends over 17 amino acids. After removal of 0 bases from V and 2 bases from J, the junction contained 9 bases not matched to a gene. This CDR3 reads CASSLARRTGEQETQYF. The CDR3 bases are TGTGCCAGCAGTTTAGCGAGGAGGACAGGAGAGCAAGAGACCCAGTACTTC.

The rearrangement joins TRBV7-9 to TRBJ1-4; 7 bases map to TRBD1. CDR1 and CDR2 from the germline V gene are SEHNR and FQNEAQ (reference sequence). The CDR3 sequence is 14 residues long. V gave up 3 bases and J gave up 7 bases; unmatched junction bases: 5. Here the CDR3 DNA reads TGTGCCAGCAGCTTGACAGGGAGGAGTGAAAAACTGTTTTTT. It specifies CASSLTGRSEKLFF.

The chain is built from TRBV6-8 and TRBJ1-5; 7 nucleotides align to TRBD1. CDR3 length: 14 residues. The junction had 6 bases not matched to a gene; V was cut back by 5 bases and J by 5 bases. CDR1 is MNHGY and CDR2 is SAAAGT in the germline V gene. The CDR3 spells CASSPMGQYQPQHF. The CDR3 DNA sequence: TGTGCCAGCAGTCCAATGGGACAGTATCAGCCCCAGCATTTT.

CDR3 nucleotide sequence: TGTGCCACCAGCAGAGTAGAGGGGCGGGGATACTCCTACGAGCAGTACTTC. Its translation is CATSRVEGRGYSYEQYF. The chain carries TRBV15 and TRBJ2-7; D may be TRBD2 (6 bases). With 1 base removed from V and 0 bases from J, the gap between germline ends came to 16 bases. The CDR3 sequence is 17 residues long. Looked up from germline, CDR1 is LNHNV and CDR2 is YYDKDF (reference sequence).

Details on this clonotype: A read error is possible here, since a much larger clone lies one base away. The V gene is TRBV7-2, the J gene TRBJ2-1, with 8 bases aligning to TRBD2. CDR1 and CDR2 (germline): SGHTA, FQGNSA. The CDR3 spans 15 residues. Here the CDR3 DNA reads TGTGCCAGCAGCGCCCCGGGACTAGTGGGGAATGAGCGGTTCTTC. Translated: CASSAPGLVGNERFF.

The CDR3 DNA reads as TGTGCCAGCGGCCTTACAGGAGCCCTTGAAAAACTGTTTTTT. This translates into CASGLTGALEKLFF. The chain has TRBV14 and TRBJ1-4; D might be TRBD1 (5 bases). Germline loops: CDR1 SGHDN, CDR2 FVKESK. There are 14 residues in the CDR3. V was pared by 8 bases and J by 7 bases, with 17 bases between. Supplemented by reference TRBV14 and TRBJ1-4, the full variable domain reads EAGVTQFPSHSVIEKGQTVTLRCDPISGHDNLYWYRRVMGKEIKFLLHFVKESKQDESGMPNNRFLAERTGGTYSTLKVQPAELEDSGVYFCASGLTGALEKLFFGSGTQLSVL.

This clonotype has a count of ten or more. J is TRBJ2-1 and V is TRBV7-2; the D is unclear. The CDR3 totals 15 residues. Trimming pared 1 base from V and 6 bases from J, leaving 13 bases between. CDR1 SGHTA and CDR2 FQGNSA come from the germline V gene. CDR3 nucleotides: TGTGCCAGCAGCTTAGGGCCCCAGGTCGGCAATGAGCAGTTCTTC. It translates to CASSLGPQVGNEQFF.

This clonotype was seen repeatedly, ten times or more. The V call is TRBV4-3, the J call TRBJ2-4, with 12 bases lining up with TRBD2. Germline CDR1 reads LGHNA; CDR2 reads YSLEER. This CDR3 spans 21 amino acids. Unmatched junction bases numbered 19, after V lost 0 bases and J lost 7 bases. The CDR3 reads CASSQDHSDGTSGYLGNIQYF. CDR3 DNA: TGCGCCAGCAGCCAAGATCATAGCGACGGGACTAGCGGGTACTTGGGTAACATTCAGTACTTC.

This clonotype was seen more than once but under ten times. The gene calls are TRBV20-1 and TRBJ2-3; D gene uncertain. The germline V gene encodes CDR1 DFQATT and CDR2 SNEGSKA (reference sequence). V was shortened by 6 bases and J by 1 base, with 11 bases between the two germline ends. CDR3 length: 13 residues. The CDR3 DNA sequence: TGCAGTGCCCGCGAGTGGGGCACAGATACGCAGTATTTT. It encodes CSAREWGTDTQYF.

A few counts support this clonotype. CDR3 protein: CATDAGLAGEGDTQYF. The CDR3 DNA sequence: TGTGCCACCGACGCTGGACTAGCGGGGGAGGGCGATACGCAGTATTTT. This rearrangement joins TRBV2 to TRBJ2-3; 13 bases map to TRBD2. V shed 10 bases and J 6 bases; nucleotides not matched to a gene: 13. Germline V lookup: CDR1 SNHLY, CDR2 FYNNEI. The CDR3 sequence is 16 residues long.

This chain links TRBV23-1 with TRBJ1-6, with a possible D match to TRBD1 (6 bases). TRBV23-1 is treated as an ORF (open reading frame) with a function not yet certain. Trimming shortened V by 7 bases and J by 5 bases, and 18 bases separated the two germline ends. This CDR3 contains 16 residues. The CDR3 sequence: CASNHRGLEDNSPLHF. As DNA, the CDR3 is TGCGCCAGCAACCATCGGGGGCTAGAGGATAATTCACCCCTCCACTTT.

This clonotype has at least ten counts. The chain has TRBV15 and TRBJ2-1; maybe TRBD2 (6 bases). The length of the CDR3 is 14 residues. Looked up from germline, CDR1 is LNHNV and CDR2 is YYDKDF (reference sequence). V lost 6 bases, J lost 4 bases, and 13 bases lay in between. The CDR3 coding sequence is TGTGCCACCAGGCCAATCGGGACTTACAATGAGCAGTTCTTC. Protein product: CATRPIGTYNEQFF.

This clonotype appeared a few times. J is TRBJ1-2 and V is TRBV6-5; no reliable D call. The V end lost 4 bases, the J end lost 4 bases, and 10 bases lay between the germline ends. CDR3 length: 13 amino acids. From germline, CDR1 is MNHEY and CDR2 SVGAGI. The CDR3 reads CASSSLDVYGYTF. The CDR3, as DNA: TGTGCCAGCAGTTCCTTGGACGTCTATGGCTACACCTTC.